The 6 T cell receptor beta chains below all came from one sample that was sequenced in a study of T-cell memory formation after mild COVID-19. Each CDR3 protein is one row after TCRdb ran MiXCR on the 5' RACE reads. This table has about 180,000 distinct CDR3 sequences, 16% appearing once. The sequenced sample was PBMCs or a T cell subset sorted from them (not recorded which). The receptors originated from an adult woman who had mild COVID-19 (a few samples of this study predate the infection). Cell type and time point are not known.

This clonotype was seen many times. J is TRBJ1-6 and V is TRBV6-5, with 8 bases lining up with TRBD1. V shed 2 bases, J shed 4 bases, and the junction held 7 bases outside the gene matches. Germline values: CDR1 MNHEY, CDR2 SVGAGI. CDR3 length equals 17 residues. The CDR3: CASSYQQGATYNSPLHF. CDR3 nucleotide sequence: TGTGCCAGCAGTTACCAGCAGGGGGCCACGTATAATTCACCCCTCCACTTT.

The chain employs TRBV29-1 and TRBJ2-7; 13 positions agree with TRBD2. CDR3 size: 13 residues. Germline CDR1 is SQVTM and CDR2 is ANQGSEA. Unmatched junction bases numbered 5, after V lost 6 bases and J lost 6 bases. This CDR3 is CSVRLAGGPEQYF. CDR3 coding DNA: TGCAGCGTCCGACTAGCGGGAGGCCCCGAGCAGTACTTC.

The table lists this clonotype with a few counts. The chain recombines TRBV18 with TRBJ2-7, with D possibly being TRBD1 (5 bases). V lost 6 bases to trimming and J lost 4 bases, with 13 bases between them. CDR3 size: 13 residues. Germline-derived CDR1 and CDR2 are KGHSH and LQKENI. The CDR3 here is CASSPGRDYEQYF. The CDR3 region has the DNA TGTGCCAGCTCCCCCGGCAGGGATTACGAGCAGTACTTC.

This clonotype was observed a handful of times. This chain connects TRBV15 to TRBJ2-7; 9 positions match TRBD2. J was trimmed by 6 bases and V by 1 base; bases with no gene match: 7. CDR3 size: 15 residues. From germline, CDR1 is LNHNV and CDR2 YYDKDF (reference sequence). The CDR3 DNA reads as TGTGCCACCAGCAGAGCTCTAGCGGGATGGGGCGAGCAGTACTTC. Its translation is CATSRALAGWGEQYF.

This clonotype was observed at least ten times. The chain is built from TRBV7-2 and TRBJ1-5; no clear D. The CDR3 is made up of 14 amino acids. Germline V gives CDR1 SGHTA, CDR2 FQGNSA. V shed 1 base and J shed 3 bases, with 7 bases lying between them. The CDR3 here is CASSLGGFNQPQHF. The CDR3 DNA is TGTGCCAGCAGCTTAGGCGGATTCAATCAGCCCCAGCATTTT.

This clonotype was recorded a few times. The DNA for the CDR3 is TGTGCCAGCAGTTTTACACCAGATACGCAGTATTTT. It specifies CASSFTPDTQYF. The J gene is TRBJ2-3, the V gene TRBV7-9, with D unresolved. The CDR3 sequence is 12 residues long. Trimming took 6 bases from V and 4 from J, leaving 8 bases between them. In germline, CDR1 is SEHNR, CDR2 FQNEAQ (reference sequence).